The 23 T cell receptor beta chains presented below share a single source sample, sequenced in a study of neurological immune-mediated disorders. TCRdb passed the 5' RACE reads through MiXCR, listing each CDR3 protein once. The sample has fewer than 35,000 distinct CDR3 sequences; about 13% are singletons. Time point denoted: longitudinal time-point 2. What was sequenced was PBMCs. The receptors originated from a woman in her thirties or forties in good health.

This clonotype has at least ten counts. The chain combines TRBV20-1 with TRBJ1-2; 7 bases are a match to TRBD1. J lost 6 bases, V lost 6 bases, and 10 bases had no gene match. The CDR3 length is 13 residues. Germline V gene lookup returns CDR1 DFQATT and CDR2 SNEGSKA (reference sequence). In DNA form, the CDR3 reads TGCAGTGCATTTAGACAGGGCGCTAATGGCTACACCTTC. Protein product: CSAFRQGANGYTF.

This clonotype was observed many times. CDR3 loop: CASSPADRHSLGTDTQYF. CDR3 in DNA: TGTGCCAGCAGCCCCGCGGATCGTCACTCCCTGGGCACAGATACGCAGTATTTT. This chain links TRBV7-3 with TRBJ2-3; unclear D gene. V lost 5 bases and J 1 base, leaving 22 bases between the germline ends. CDR3 length equals 18 residues. Germline CDR1 is SGHTA and CDR2 is FQGTGA.

This clonotype was counted at least ten times. The V call is TRBV29-1, the J call TRBJ2-7, with 8 bases that match TRBD1. Germline V gene data show CDR1 as SQVTM and CDR2 as ANQGSEA. J gave up 3 bases and V 6 bases, and 4 bases lay outside the gene matches. The CDR3 spans 12 residues. This CDR3 reads CSVSGGGYEQYF. Written as DNA, the CDR3 is TGCAGCGTCTCAGGGGGCGGCTACGAGCAGTACTTC.

This clonotype was seen ten or more times. The junction departs from germline at one end; a sequencing error may be responsible. The genes are TRBV6-6 and TRBJ2-7; no firm D call. The CDR3 contains 13 residues. The germline gives CDR1 MNHNY, CDR2 SVGAGI (reference sequence). The CDR3 region is CASSYGDSSEQYF. The CDR3 DNA sequence: TGTGCCAGCAGTTATGGGGATTCCTCCGAGCAGTACTTC.

This clonotype was observed at least ten times. The chain combines TRBV15 with TRBJ2-5; 9 nucleotides line up with TRBD2. Trimming removed 3 bases from V and 1 base from J; junction bases left unmatched: 0. The CDR3 covers 14 residues. Germline V gene lookup returns CDR1 LNHNV and CDR2 YYDKDF (reference sequence). CDR3 in amino acids: CATSRGLAQETQYF. CDR3 DNA sequence: TGTGCCACCAGCAGGGGACTAGCCCAAGAGACCCAGTACTTC.

This clonotype was recorded at least ten times. The chain couples TRBV20-1 to TRBJ2-1; TRBD2 aligns across 13 bases. This CDR3 has 16 residues. Germline V lookup: CDR1 DFQATT, CDR2 SNEGSKA (reference sequence). Unmatched junction bases numbered 10, after V lost 3 bases and J lost 8 bases. CDR3 sequence reads: CSARRMGLAGTYEQFF. In DNA, the CDR3 is TGCAGTGCTAGGCGAATGGGACTAGCGGGAACCTATGAGCAGTTCTTC.

Ten or more counts support this clonotype. This chain joins TRBV3-1 and TRBJ1-1, with TRBD1 matching over 8 bases. In germline, CDR1 is LGHDT, CDR2 YNNKEL (reference sequence). This CDR3 comprises 14 residues. V lost 8 bases to trimming and J lost 5 bases; unmatched junction nucleotides: 10. The CDR3: CASGSGGAGTEAFF. DNA of the CDR3: TGTGCCAGCGGTTCAGGGGGCGCCGGGACTGAAGCTTTCTTT.

As to this clonotype: A much larger clone sits a single nucleotide away, making a read error possible. The J gene is TRBJ2-6, the V gene TRBV9, with D possibly called TRBD1 or TRBD2 (5 bases each). CDR3 length: 18 residues. The germline V gene has CDR1 SGDLS and CDR2 YYNGEE. In DNA, the CDR3 is TGTGCCAGCAGCTTCAGAGGGGACGTAGACTCTTGGGCCAACGTCCTGACTTTC. Translation: CASSFRGDVDSWANVLTF.

This clonotype occurred many times. The genes are TRBV6-1 and TRBJ1-5, with a weak D call TRBD1 (5 bases). CDR1 and CDR2 (germline): MNHNS, SASEGT. The CDR3 covers 15 residues. V gave up 4 bases and J gave up 2 bases, with 12 bases separating them. This CDR3 reads CASSVHGAGNQPQHF. In nucleotides, the CDR3 is TGTGCCAGCAGTGTACATGGGGCTGGCAATCAGCCCCAGCATTTT.

This clonotype has at least ten counts. The V and J genes are TRBV5-1 and TRBJ2-5; TRBD2 might be the D (6 bases). Germline V lookup: CDR1 SGHRS, CDR2 YFSETQ. Trimming stripped 2 bases from V and 2 bases from J, with 16 bases between. The CDR3 contains 16 residues. CDR3 in DNA: TGCGCCAGCAGCTTCCAGGGATCGCGGGGACAAGAGACCCAGTACTTC. It specifies CASSFQGSRGQETQYF. The entire variable domain, with the rest obtained from reference TRBV5-1 and TRBJ2-5, is as follows: KAGVTQTPRYLIKTRGQQVTLSCSPISGHRSVSWYQQTPGQGLQFLFEYFSETQRNKGNFPGRFSGRQFSNSRSEMNVSTLELGDSALYLCASSFQGSRGQETQYFGPGTRLLVL.

This clonotype has ten or more counts. The chain joins TRBV29-1 to TRBJ2-7; 8 nucleotides agree with TRBD2. Germline trimming cut 4 bases from V and 0 bases from J; bases unmatched to any gene: 17. Germline V gene data show CDR1 as SQVTM and CDR2 as ANQGSEA. The CDR3 sequence is 18 residues long. CDR3 DNA sequence: TGCAGCGTTGTTACTAGCGGTTTGGGCCCTAGACACTCCTACGAGCAGTACTTC. Amino acid sequence: CSVVTSGLGPRHSYEQYF.

This clonotype was observed many times. The V call is TRBV27, the J call TRBJ2-1; 7 bases agree with TRBD1. The V gene's germline CDR1 is MNHEY and CDR2 SMNVEV (reference sequence). This CDR3 has 14 amino acids. Losses at the gene ends were 4 bases for V and 10 bases for J; bases not matched to a gene: 10. The CDR3 DNA follows: TGTGCCAGCAGTTCCCCTTGGGACAGCCGAGAGCAGTTCTTC. This gives the protein CASSSPWDSREQFF.

This clonotype appeared many times. The rearrangement joins TRBV29-1 to TRBJ1-2; a possible D gene is TRBD1 (6 bases). Germline CDR1 reads SQVTM; CDR2 reads ANQGSEA. The CDR3 totals 11 residues. Trimming cost V 6 bases and J 6 bases, with 11 bases left between them. The CDR3 loop is CSVQQGDGYTF. CDR3 coding DNA: TGCAGCGTCCAACAGGGAGATGGCTACACCTTC.

The rearrangement joins TRBV7-8 to TRBJ2-1, with D unresolved. Germline CDR1 SGHVS, CDR2 FQNEAQ. This CDR3 contains 16 residues. The V end was cut by 5 bases, the J end by 0 bases, with 14 bases between. CDR3 sequence reads: CASSPDGRSSYNEQFF. In DNA form, the CDR3 reads TGTGCCAGCAGCCCAGATGGCCGGAGCTCCTACAATGAGCAGTTCTTC.

There are many counts of this clonotype. V gene TRBV27 combines with J gene TRBJ1-1; 10 bases agree with TRBD1. The CDR3 spans 14 residues. Germline trimming cut 4 bases from V and 7 bases from J; bases unmatched to any gene: 6. Per germline, CDR1 MNHEY and CDR2 SMNVEV (reference sequence). CDR3 protein: CASSWTRDRGEAFF. CDR3 coding DNA: TGTGCCAGCAGTTGGACCCGGGACAGGGGTGAAGCTTTCTTT.

This clonotype was recorded at least ten times. This chain links TRBV4-3 with TRBJ1-2; no clear D. V gave up 0 bases and J gave up 2 bases, with 13 bases separating them. Germline V gene data show CDR1 as LGHNA and CDR2 as YSLEER. The CDR3 runs 16 residues. DNA of the CDR3: TGCGCCAGCAGCCAAGAGATCCTAGGACGGAACTATGGCTACACCTTC. It translates to CASSQEILGRNYGYTF.

Note on this clonotype: It is unclear where the CDR3 begins or ends on the DNA, so no DNA is shown, and the CDR3 is as TCRdb lists it. V is TRBV12-3 or TRBV12-4 and J is TRBJ2-1; no check of the table's D call, TRBD2, against the DNA was made. With termini counted, the CDR3 has 24 amino acids. The CDR3 region is CASSFYICSANIYGTSGSYNEQFF.

This clonotype has ten or more counts. V usage is TRBV2 and J usage is TRBJ2-5; 8 bases align to TRBD2. The CDR3 is 15 residues long. Germline V gene sequence: CDR1 SNHLY, CDR2 FYNNEI. Trimming took 6 bases from V and 3 from J; bases not matched to a gene: 9. CDR3 sequence: CASRSRLAREETQYF. The CDR3 region has the DNA TGTGCCAGCAGAAGCCGACTAGCGAGGGAAGAGACCCAGTACTTC.

This clonotype was recorded at least ten times. The J gene is TRBJ2-1, the V gene TRBV29-1; D ambiguous. Germline CDR1 is SQVTM and CDR2 is ANQGSEA. CDR3 size: 12 residues. The V gene lost 6 bases and the J gene lost 4 bases, with 10 bases spanning the gap. This CDR3 reads CSVGRNYNEQFF. Here the CDR3 DNA reads TGCAGCGTCGGACGGAATTACAATGAGCAGTTCTTC.

This clonotype appeared many times. The J gene is TRBJ2-7, the V gene TRBV5-1; 8 positions match TRBD1. The V and J ends lost 4 bases and 6 bases, in that order; junction bases with no gene match: 15. From germline, CDR1 is SGHRS and CDR2 YFSETQ. The CDR3 has 16 amino acids. Here the CDR3 reads CASSRTTGEISLEQYF. CDR3 in DNA: TGCGCCAGCAGCCGGACGACAGGGGAGATCTCCCTCGAGCAGTACTTC.

This clonotype has ten or more counts. The rearrangement joins TRBV5-1 to TRBJ1-1; D gene ambiguous. The germline V and J ends were trimmed by 2 bases and 0 bases, with 5 bases remaining between them. Germline V gene data show CDR1 as SGHRS and CDR2 as YFSETQ. This CDR3 has 13 amino acids. CDR3 protein: CASSLTMNTEAFF. The CDR3 nucleotides read TGCGCCAGCAGCTTAACGATGAACACTGAAGCTTTCTTT.

This rearrangement joins TRBV7-9 to TRBJ1-1, with unresolved D. Germline CDR1 reads SEHNR; CDR2 reads FQNEAQ (reference sequence). The V end was cut by 1 base, the J end by 0 bases, with 6 bases between. CDR3 length equals 14 residues. CDR3 in amino acids: CASSLVGMNTEAFF. The DNA of the CDR3 is TGTGCCAGCAGCTTAGTAGGGATGAACACTGAAGCTTTCTTT.

There are a few counts of this clonotype. The rearrangement links TRBV7-2 to TRBJ2-7; 7 bases align to TRBD2. The CDR3 totals 11 residues. The trim removed 5 bases at V and 12 bases at J, leaving 7 bases unmatched. Germline V gives CDR1 SGHTA, CDR2 FQGNSA. This CDR3 reads CASSPFGGGYF. The CDR3 nucleotides read TGTGCCAGCAGCCCCTTTGGGGGGGGGTACTTC. Full variable domain (remainder filled in from reference TRBV7-2 and TRBJ2-7): GAGVSQSPSNKVTEKGKDVELRCDPISGHTALYWYRQSLGQGLEFLIYFQGNSAPDKSGLPSDRFSAERTGGSVSTLTIQRTQQEDSAVYLCASSPFGGGYFGPGTRLTVT.